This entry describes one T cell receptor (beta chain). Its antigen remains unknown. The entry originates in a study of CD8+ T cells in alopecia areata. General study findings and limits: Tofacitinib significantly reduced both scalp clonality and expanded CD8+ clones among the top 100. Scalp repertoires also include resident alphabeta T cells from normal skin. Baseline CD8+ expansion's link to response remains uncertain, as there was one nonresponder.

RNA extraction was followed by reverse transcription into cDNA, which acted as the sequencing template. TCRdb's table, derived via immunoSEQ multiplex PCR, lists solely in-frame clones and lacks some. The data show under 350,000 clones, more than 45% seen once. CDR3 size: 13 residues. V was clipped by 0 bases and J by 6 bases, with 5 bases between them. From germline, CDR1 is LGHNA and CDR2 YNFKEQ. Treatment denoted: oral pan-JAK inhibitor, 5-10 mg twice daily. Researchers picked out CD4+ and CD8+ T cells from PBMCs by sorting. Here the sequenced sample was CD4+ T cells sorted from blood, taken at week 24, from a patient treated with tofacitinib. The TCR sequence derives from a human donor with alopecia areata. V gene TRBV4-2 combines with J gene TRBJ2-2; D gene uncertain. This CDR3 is CASSQDLSGELFF. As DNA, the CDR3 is TGTGCCAGCAGCCAAGACTTGTCCGGGGAGCTGTTTTTT.